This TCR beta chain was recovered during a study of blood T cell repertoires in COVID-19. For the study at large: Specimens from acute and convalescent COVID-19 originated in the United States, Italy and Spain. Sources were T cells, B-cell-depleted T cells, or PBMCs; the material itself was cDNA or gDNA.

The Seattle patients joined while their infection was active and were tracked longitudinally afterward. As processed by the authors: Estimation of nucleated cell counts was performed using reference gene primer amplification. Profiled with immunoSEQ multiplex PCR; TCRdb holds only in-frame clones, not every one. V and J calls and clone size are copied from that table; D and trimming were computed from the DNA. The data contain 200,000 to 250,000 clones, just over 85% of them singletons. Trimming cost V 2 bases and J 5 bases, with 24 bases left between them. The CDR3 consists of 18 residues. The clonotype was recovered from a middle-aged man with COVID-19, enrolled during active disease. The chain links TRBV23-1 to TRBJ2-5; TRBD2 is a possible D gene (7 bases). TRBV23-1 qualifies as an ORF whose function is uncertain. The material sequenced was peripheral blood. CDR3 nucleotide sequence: TGCGCCAGCAGTCAACCGGGGGTCCCCGAACAGGGAGGGGAGACCCAGTACTTC. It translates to CASSQPGVPEQGGETQYF.